The clone carrying this T cell receptor (delta chain) was found a few times. Its antigen is currently unknown. This DNA's translation and the protein TCRdb lists, from a much larger clone, do not match at residue 15, likely due to a read error; the protein shown is translated from the DNA. The CDR3 has 17 residues. Germline CDR1 reads TSWWSYY; CDR2 reads QGS. Each sorted gammadelta sample had TRG and TRD chains sequenced. TCRdb fed the multiplex PCR reads into CATT to redo clone calling. The sample has under 50,000 delta-chain clones; roughly 1.6% are singletons. Gammadelta T cells were flow-sorted from PBMC into Vgamma9/Vdelta2+ and Vdelta2-negative populations for bulk analysis. The sample belongs to a study of γδ T cells in repeated Plasmodium falciparum infection. About the research overall: Age- and gender-matched Australian children served as comparison for malaria-exposed Malian children. Malaria-naive adults were infected with P. falciparum NF54 four times over about 600 days. Points from the study as a whole: Compared with Australian children, Malian Vdelta2-negative repertoires seemed more clonal, less diverse, less shared.

No J gene call was made, and the V gene is TRDV1; whether TRDD3, the table's D call, matches the DNA was not checked. The material sequenced was gamma-delta T cells from blood. This receptor was identified in a pool of human donors (malaria-infected and uninfected, not separated). The CDR3 sequence is CALGALRRARLTDKPIF. CDR3 DNA: TGTGCTCTTGGGGCGCTACGACGGGCCCGCCTCACCGATAAACCCATCTTT.